A selection of T cell receptor beta chains follows, all from one sample in a study of cytomegalovirus exposure and HLA in healthy donors. The table came from immunoSEQ multiplex PCR; TCRdb's copy has only in-frame clones and leaves some out. The sample shows roughly 180,000 clones, 70% to 90% of them seen only once. The sample taken for sequencing was PBMCs. Receptors were obtained from a young man in good health and CMV-seropositive. CDR3s include the opening cysteine and the closing phenylalanine or tryptophan. D genes are given only for firm matches. Clone size is not always given. Where it is, it says once, few, many or a class for expanded clones.

d_gene: NA; j_gene: TRBJ2-5; v_gene: TRBV7-9; abundance: NA; CDR3nt: TGTGCCAGCAGCTTCAGGGTGGGGATTCAAGAGACCCAGTACTTC; CDR3aa: CASSFRVGIQETQYF
d_gene: NA; j_gene: TRBJ2-4; v_gene: TRBV6-4; abundance: NA; CDR3nt: TGTGCCCACGGGACGGAGGGGGAGGGCCTAGCCAAAAACATTCAGTACTTC; CDR3aa: CAHGTEGEGLAKNIQYF
d_gene: NA; j_gene: TRBJ2-1; v_gene: TRBV7-9; abundance: NA; CDR3nt: TGTGCCAGCAGCTCGGACACGATCCTTACAGATGAGCAGTTCTTC; CDR3aa: CASSSDTILTDEQFF
d_gene: NA; j_gene: TRBJ1-1; v_gene: TRBV27; abundance: NA; CDR3nt: TGTGCCAGCAGTTTTCGGGGGGTTAATGAAGCTTTCTTT; CDR3aa: CASSFRGVNEAFF
d_gene: NA; j_gene: TRBJ2-1; v_gene: TRBV7-2; abundance: NA; CDR3nt: TGTGCCAGCAGCTGGCCAGGGGTCAATGAGCAGTTCTTC; CDR3aa: CASSWPGVNEQFF
d_gene: TRBD1; j_gene: TRBJ1-6; v_gene: TRBV11-2; abundance: NA; CDR3nt: TGTGCCAGCAGCTATAGACAGGGAAGGTCACCCCTCCACTTT; CDR3aa: CASSYRQGRSPLHF
d_gene: NA; j_gene: TRBJ1-1; v_gene: TRBV15; abundance: once; CDR3nt: TGTGCCACCAGCAGAGACGCAGGGCGCGCTTTCTTT; CDR3aa: CATSRDAGRAFF
d_gene: TRBD2; j_gene: TRBJ2-1; v_gene: TRBV4-3; abundance: NA; CDR3nt: TGCGCCAGCAGCCAAGTTTGGTTTAGCGGGAACAATGAGCAGTTCTTC; CDR3aa: CASSQVWFSGNNEQFF
d_gene: NA; j_gene: TRBJ2-1; v_gene: TRBV6-5; abundance: NA; CDR3nt: TGTGCCAGCACAGGCCTCGGGAAGCAGTTCTTC; CDR3aa: CASTGLGKQFF
d_gene: NA; j_gene: TRBJ1-1; v_gene: TRBV7-9; abundance: few; CDR3nt: TGTGCCAGCAGCTTAGTTGCGGGGGATGAAGCTTTCTTT; CDR3aa: CASSLVAGDEAFF
d_gene: NA; j_gene: TRBJ1-2; v_gene: TRBV4-2; abundance: NA; CDR3nt: TGTGCCAGCAGAGAGACCGACACGGCCTATGGCTACACCTTC; CDR3aa: CASRETDTAYGYTF
d_gene: NA; j_gene: TRBJ2-3; v_gene: TRBV6-6; abundance: NA; CDR3nt: TGTGCCAGCTTACATGGTACGCAGTATTTT; CDR3aa: CASLHGTQYF
d_gene: NA; j_gene: TRBJ1-5; v_gene: TRBV9; abundance: NA; CDR3nt: TGTGCCAGCGGCCAGCCCCAGCATTTT; CDR3aa: CASGQPQHF
d_gene: TRBD2; j_gene: TRBJ2-1; v_gene: TRBV9; abundance: NA; CDR3nt: TGTGCCAGCAGCGTAGGATCCCGGACTAGCGGGGGGGCCAGGGTTGAGCAGTTCTTC; CDR3aa: CASSVGSRTSGGARVEQFF
d_gene: NA; j_gene: TRBJ2-7; v_gene: TRBV12-5; abundance: NA; CDR3nt: TGTGCTAGTGGTTTGGGACAGTCCTACGAGCAGTACTTC; CDR3aa: CASGLGQSYEQYF
d_gene: NA; j_gene: TRBJ2-6; v_gene: TRBV5-4; abundance: few; CDR3nt: TGTGCCAGCAGCTTCGGGTCTGGGGCCAACGTCCTGACTTTC; CDR3aa: CASSFGSGANVLTF
d_gene: NA; j_gene: TRBJ2-5; v_gene: TRBV5-1; abundance: NA; CDR3nt: TGCGCCAGCAGCTTGGCGGACAGTCGGCAATTGGAAGAGACCCAGTACTTC; CDR3aa: CASSLADSRQLEETQYF
d_gene: NA; j_gene: TRBJ1-1; v_gene: TRBV6-5; abundance: NA; CDR3nt: TGTGCCAGCAGACGAAGGACACTGAACACTGAAGCTTTCTTT; CDR3aa: CASRRRTLNTEAFF
d_gene: NA; j_gene: TRBJ2-1; v_gene: TRBV2; abundance: NA; CDR3nt: TGTGCCAGCAAGTACATCGACAATGAGCAGTTCTTC; CDR3aa: CASKYIDNEQFF
d_gene: TRBD1; j_gene: TRBJ1-5; v_gene: TRBV12-5; abundance: NA; CDR3nt: TGTGCTAGTGGTTTGGTACGCTTAGGACAGGGGGAAAATCAGCCCCAGCATTTT; CDR3aa: CASGLVRLGQGENQPQHF
d_gene: NA; j_gene: TRBJ2-4; v_gene: TRBV10-3; abundance: NA; CDR3nt: TGTGTCATCAGTGAACGGGAATCGGCCATTCAGTACTTC; CDR3aa: CVISERESAIQYF
d_gene: NA; j_gene: TRBJ2-1; v_gene: TRBV9; abundance: NA; CDR3nt: TGTGCCAGCAGCGTTGTGGGCAGCAGTGAGCAGTTCTTC; CDR3aa: CASSVVGSSEQFF
d_gene: NA; j_gene: TRBJ2-2; v_gene: TRBV14; abundance: once; CDR3nt: TGTGCCAGCAGCCAAGATGCGGAAAGACCGAACACCGGGGAGCTGTTTTTT; CDR3aa: CASSQDAERPNTGELFF
d_gene: TRBD1; j_gene: TRBJ1-1; v_gene: TRBV6-5; abundance: NA; CDR3nt: TGTGCCAGCAGCTGGGACAGGATGAACACTGAAGCTTTCTTT; CDR3aa: CASSWDRMNTEAFF
d_gene: NA; j_gene: TRBJ1-4; v_gene: TRBV4-1; abundance: NA; CDR3nt: TGCGCCAGCAGCCAGCCACCAGGGGTGAATGGACTGTTTTTT; CDR3aa: CASSQPPGVNGLFF
d_gene: TRBD2; j_gene: TRBJ2-1; v_gene: TRBV4-3; abundance: NA; CDR3nt: TGCGCCAGCAGCCAAGATTCGTCCCTAGCGGGGTACAATGAGCAGTTCTTC; CDR3aa: CASSQDSSLAGYNEQFF
d_gene: TRBD1; j_gene: TRBJ1-4; v_gene: TRBV29-1; abundance: few; CDR3nt: TGCAGCGTTGGGACAGGGCCGACAACTAATGAAAAACTGTTTTTT; CDR3aa: CSVGTGPTTNEKLFF
d_gene: NA; j_gene: TRBJ2-5; v_gene: TRBV7-9; abundance: NA; CDR3nt: TGTTCCAGCAGCCCCGACTCTGAGACCCAGTACTTC; CDR3aa: CSSSPDSETQYF
d_gene: TRBD1; j_gene: TRBJ2-4; v_gene: TRBV9; abundance: NA; CDR3nt: TGTGCCAGCAGCGTCGAAGGGGGCGCGGACAAAAACATTCAGTACTTC; CDR3aa: CASSVEGGADKNIQYF
d_gene: TRBD2; j_gene: TRBJ2-1; v_gene: TRBV4-3; abundance: medium-sized; CDR3nt: TGCGCCAGCAGCCAAGATCTAGCGGGGGGGCTCCTAGACAATGAGCAGTTCTTC; CDR3aa: CASSQDLAGGLLDNEQFF
d_gene: NA; j_gene: TRBJ1-2; v_gene: TRBV4-1; abundance: NA; CDR3nt: TGCGCCAGCAGCCGTCTCTGGGTGAGGGCGATGGGCTACACCTTC; CDR3aa: CASSRLWVRAMGYTF
d_gene: NA; j_gene: TRBJ2-1; v_gene: TRBV14; abundance: NA; CDR3nt: TGTGCCAGCAGCCAGTATGAGCCCCTAGTCCCCTACAATGAGCAGTTCTTC; CDR3aa: CASSQYEPLVPYNEQFF
d_gene: TRBD1; j_gene: TRBJ2-7; v_gene: TRBV27; abundance: NA; CDR3nt: TGTGCCAGCAGTTTATCGGGACAGGGGCCCTACGAGCAGTACTTC; CDR3aa: CASSLSGQGPYEQYF
d_gene: TRBD1; j_gene: TRBJ2-5; v_gene: TRBV5-1; abundance: NA; CDR3nt: TGCGCCAGCAGCCGGGACAGGGGGGCAGAGACCCAGTACTTC; CDR3aa: CASSRDRGAETQYF
d_gene: TRBD1; j_gene: TRBJ2-5; v_gene: TRBV5-1; abundance: NA; CDR3nt: TGCGCCAGCAGCTTAGGGACAGGGGGCGCCCCCCTCCAAGAGACCCAGTACTTC; CDR3aa: CASSLGTGGAPLQETQYF
d_gene: NA; j_gene: TRBJ2-5; v_gene: TRBV7-9; abundance: NA; CDR3nt: TGTGCCAGCAGACAAATCGGGGGACGGGAGACCCAGTACTTC; CDR3aa: CASRQIGGRETQYF
d_gene: NA; j_gene: TRBJ2-1; v_gene: TRBV30; abundance: NA; CDR3nt: TGTGCCTGGATTTGGGGCGGATCCCTACTGCCCTCCCAGCGCAATGAGCAGTTCTTC; CDR3aa: CAWIWGGSLLPSQRNEQFF
d_gene: NA; j_gene: TRBJ1-2; v_gene: TRBV19; abundance: NA; CDR3nt: TGTGCCAGCCAGACTTCCTATGGCTACACCTTC; CDR3aa: CASQTSYGYTF
d_gene: NA; j_gene: TRBJ2-7; v_gene: TRBV6-1; abundance: NA; CDR3nt: TGTGCCAGCAACCCCCCGCTCTCCCACGGGGACGAGCAGTACTTC; CDR3aa: CASNPPLSHGDEQYF
d_gene: NA; j_gene: TRBJ2-2; v_gene: TRBV27; abundance: NA; CDR3nt: TGTGCCAGCAGGACAGGAAGGGAGCTGTTTTTT; CDR3aa: CASRTGRELFF
d_gene: NA; j_gene: TRBJ1-1; v_gene: TRBV4-2; abundance: few; CDR3nt: TGTGCCAGCAGCCAAGATCGAGGCAATGAAGCTTTCTTT; CDR3aa: CASSQDRGNEAFF
d_gene: NA; j_gene: TRBJ2-5; v_gene: TRBV19; abundance: once; CDR3nt: TGTGCCAGTAGTATTGTTGAGGGACAAGAGACCCAGTACTTC; CDR3aa: CASSIVEGQETQYF
d_gene: TRBD2; j_gene: TRBJ2-3; v_gene: TRBV9; abundance: NA; CDR3nt: TGTGCCAGCAGCGTAGTCCCCCTCTCGTTGGTACTAGCGGGGGGCCCGGCAGATACGCAGTATTTT; CDR3aa: CASSVVPLSLVLAGGPADTQYF
d_gene: NA; j_gene: TRBJ2-7; v_gene: TRBV7-9; abundance: NA; CDR3nt: TGTGCCAGCAGCTTGAGCTGGGGGCCGGGCGAGCAGTACTTC; CDR3aa: CASSLSWGPGEQYF
d_gene: NA; j_gene: TRBJ1-1; v_gene: TRBV18; abundance: few; CDR3nt: TGTGCCAGCAGGTCCGGGGGGGCAACTGAAGCTTTCTTT; CDR3aa: CASRSGGATEAFF
d_gene: TRBD1; j_gene: TRBJ1-1; v_gene: TRBV14; abundance: few; CDR3nt: TGTGCCAGCAGCCAGGAGCAAGGGACAGCCAACACTGAAGCTTTCTTT; CDR3aa: CASSQEQGTANTEAFF
d_gene: NA; j_gene: TRBJ2-5; v_gene: TRBV4-1; abundance: NA; CDR3nt: TGCGCCAGCAGCCAGACTGTAGTACTATACCAAGAGACCCAGTACTTC; CDR3aa: CASSQTVVLYQETQYF
d_gene: NA; j_gene: TRBJ1-2; v_gene: TRBV7-2; abundance: NA; CDR3nt: TGTGCCAGCAGCTTAGTTAGAGGGTTTGGCTACACCTTC; CDR3aa: CASSLVRGFGYTF
d_gene: NA; j_gene: TRBJ1-2; v_gene: TRBV19; abundance: NA; CDR3nt: TGTGCCAGTAGTGCTGAGACTAACTATGGCTACACCTTC; CDR3aa: CASSAETNYGYTF